This T cell receptor beta chain is drawn from a study of T cells after yellow fever vaccination. The CDR3 consists of 15 residues. CDR1 and CDR2 (germline): SGHRS, YFSETQ. V was pared by 4 bases and J by 3 bases, with 16 bases between. Study conclusions and caveats: Post-booster reappearance was seen for most primary-vaccination clones (roughly 96% CD4, around 90% CD8).

TCRdb reprocessed the 5' RACE reads with MiXCR, giving one entry per CDR3 protein. The sample contains about 320,000 distinct CDR3 sequences, approximately 11% of which appear only once. With respect to this clonotype: Its antigen is not known.

This chain connects TRBV5-1 to TRBJ1-2; D unresolved. This specimen consisted of CD4+ T cells sorted from PBMCs, obtained 45 days after the yellow fever booster vaccination. This clonotype originated in a man aged 18 to 30 who received the YFV17D yellow fever vaccine. The CDR3 DNA follows: TGCGCCAGCAGCCGCGGGGAGGGCAGCTACTATGGCTACACCTTC. Translation: CASSRGEGSYYGYTF.